The 5 T cell receptor beta chains reported below all come from one sample, sequenced in a study of blood T cell repertoires in COVID-19. Data came from immunoSEQ multiplex PCR; TCRdb stores just in-frame clones and leaves some out. The table records about 75,000 clones, roughly 88% of them present only once. The source material was peripheral blood. These receptors were obtained from a human donor in a cohort sampled during active COVID-19.

To note about this clone: Other DNA variants within this sample encode the same CDR3. V and J are TRBV29-1 and TRBJ2-7, with D perhaps TRBD2 (6 bases). The germline CDR1 and CDR2 sequences are SQVTM and ANQGSEA. V was cut by 6 bases and J by 6 bases, with 15 bases left in between. The CDR3 is made up of 12 amino acids. The CDR3 loop reads CSVPKGRGEQYF. The CDR3, as DNA: TGCAGCGTCCCCAAAGGGCGGGGCGAGCAGTACTTC.

The chain carries TRBV9 and TRBJ2-7; 7 bases fit TRBD1. Germline values: CDR1 SGDLS, CDR2 YYNGEE. The CDR3 extends over 14 amino acids. V trimming: 4 bases; J trimming: 9 bases; junction bases outside the gene matches: 13. CDR3 loop: CASSPGQDPLMQYF. The CDR3 nucleotides read TGTGCCAGCAGCCCAGGACAGGACCCCCTGATGCAGTACTTC.

This chain uses TRBV28 with TRBJ1-4, with no clear D. CDR1 is MDHEN, CDR2 SYDVKM, per germline. The CDR3 loop spans 14 amino acids. V was cut by 6 bases and J by 6 bases, with 14 bases left in between. Here the CDR3 reads CASSPSGIHEKLFF. CDR3 DNA sequence: TGTGCCAGCAGCCCCTCAGGCATCCATGAAAAACTGTTTTTT.

This rearrangement joins TRBV7-2 to TRBJ2-3; weak D call: TRBD2 (5 bases). The CDR3 length is 17 residues. V gave up 0 bases and J gave up 4 bases, with 17 bases separating them. Germline CDR1 reads SGHTA; CDR2 reads FQGNSA. The DNA for the CDR3 is TGTGCCAGCAGCTTAGCGGCGGGCCTAGCCCTAGCAGATACGCAGTATTTT. It yields the protein CASSLAAGLALADTQYF.

This rearrangement joins TRBV4-2 to TRBJ2-7, with 9 bases aligning to TRBD2. Germline CDR1 and CDR2: LGHNA and YNFKEQ. There are 16 residues in the CDR3. The V segment lost 4 bases and the J segment 7 bases; nucleotides outside the gene matches: 14. The CDR3 loop reads CASSPGPLAGVGEQYF. In DNA, the CDR3 is TGTGCCAGCAGCCCGGGCCCTTTAGCGGGAGTGGGGGAGCAGTACTTC.